These 4 T cell receptor beta chains were sequenced from one sample in a study of T cells after posttransplantation cyclophosphamide. Method: immunoSEQ multiplex PCR; TCRdb's copy keeps in-frame clones and lacks some. The profile shows about 15,000 clones, approximately 84% of them singletons. Control samples came 1 year after myeloablative marrow transplants with methotrexate plus calcineurin inhibitor. The input for sequencing was PBMCs, taken less than 400 days after allogeneic stem cell transplant with calcineurin inhibitor and methotrexate. All receptors come from a young adult male patient who received an allogeneic stem cell transplant from a related donor, was CMV-positive, and had no GVHD. The T cells may partly be graft donor cells.

This chain links TRBV4-3 with TRBJ2-2; 11 bases are a match to TRBD2. V was clipped by 5 bases and J by 2 bases; unmatched bases: 7. This CDR3 is built from 17 residues. Germline V gives CDR1 LGHNA, CDR2 YSLEER. CDR3 region: CASSWGLAARNTGELFF. CDR3 DNA: TGCGCCAGCAGCTGGGGACTAGCGGCGCGTAACACCGGGGAGCTGTTTTTT.

The CDR3 region has the DNA TGTGCCAGCAGCGCGGCGGCTTCATACACAGATACGCAGTATTTT. Translated: CASSAAASYTDTQYF. The chain has TRBV9 and TRBJ2-3; D is uncertain. The length of the CDR3 is 15 residues. In germline, CDR1 is SGDLS, CDR2 YYNGEE. V was trimmed by 3 bases and J by 2 bases, leaving 13 bases between them.

Concerning this clone: The sample contains more than one DNA sequence encoding this CDR3. The rearrangement uses TRBV4-1 and TRBJ1-3, with 7 bases fitting TRBD1. V gave up 3 bases and J gave up 5 bases; unmatched junction bases: 10. This CDR3 has 16 residues. Germline lookup yields CDR1 MGHRA and CDR2 YSYEKL. The CDR3 reads CASSQDAGTARNTIYF. CDR3 DNA sequence: TGCGCCAGCAGCCAGGATGCCGGGACAGCCCGAAACACCATATATTTT.

The V gene is TRBV9, the J gene TRBJ1-1; D not certain. The V gene lost 0 bases and the J gene lost 5 bases, with 14 bases spanning the gap. This CDR3 spans 15 amino acids. The V gene's germline CDR1 is SGDLS and CDR2 YYNGEE. CDR3 sequence (DNA): TGTGCCAGCAGCGTAGGGTTGGGCATGGGTACTGAAGCTTTCTTT. It encodes CASSVGLGMGTEAFF.